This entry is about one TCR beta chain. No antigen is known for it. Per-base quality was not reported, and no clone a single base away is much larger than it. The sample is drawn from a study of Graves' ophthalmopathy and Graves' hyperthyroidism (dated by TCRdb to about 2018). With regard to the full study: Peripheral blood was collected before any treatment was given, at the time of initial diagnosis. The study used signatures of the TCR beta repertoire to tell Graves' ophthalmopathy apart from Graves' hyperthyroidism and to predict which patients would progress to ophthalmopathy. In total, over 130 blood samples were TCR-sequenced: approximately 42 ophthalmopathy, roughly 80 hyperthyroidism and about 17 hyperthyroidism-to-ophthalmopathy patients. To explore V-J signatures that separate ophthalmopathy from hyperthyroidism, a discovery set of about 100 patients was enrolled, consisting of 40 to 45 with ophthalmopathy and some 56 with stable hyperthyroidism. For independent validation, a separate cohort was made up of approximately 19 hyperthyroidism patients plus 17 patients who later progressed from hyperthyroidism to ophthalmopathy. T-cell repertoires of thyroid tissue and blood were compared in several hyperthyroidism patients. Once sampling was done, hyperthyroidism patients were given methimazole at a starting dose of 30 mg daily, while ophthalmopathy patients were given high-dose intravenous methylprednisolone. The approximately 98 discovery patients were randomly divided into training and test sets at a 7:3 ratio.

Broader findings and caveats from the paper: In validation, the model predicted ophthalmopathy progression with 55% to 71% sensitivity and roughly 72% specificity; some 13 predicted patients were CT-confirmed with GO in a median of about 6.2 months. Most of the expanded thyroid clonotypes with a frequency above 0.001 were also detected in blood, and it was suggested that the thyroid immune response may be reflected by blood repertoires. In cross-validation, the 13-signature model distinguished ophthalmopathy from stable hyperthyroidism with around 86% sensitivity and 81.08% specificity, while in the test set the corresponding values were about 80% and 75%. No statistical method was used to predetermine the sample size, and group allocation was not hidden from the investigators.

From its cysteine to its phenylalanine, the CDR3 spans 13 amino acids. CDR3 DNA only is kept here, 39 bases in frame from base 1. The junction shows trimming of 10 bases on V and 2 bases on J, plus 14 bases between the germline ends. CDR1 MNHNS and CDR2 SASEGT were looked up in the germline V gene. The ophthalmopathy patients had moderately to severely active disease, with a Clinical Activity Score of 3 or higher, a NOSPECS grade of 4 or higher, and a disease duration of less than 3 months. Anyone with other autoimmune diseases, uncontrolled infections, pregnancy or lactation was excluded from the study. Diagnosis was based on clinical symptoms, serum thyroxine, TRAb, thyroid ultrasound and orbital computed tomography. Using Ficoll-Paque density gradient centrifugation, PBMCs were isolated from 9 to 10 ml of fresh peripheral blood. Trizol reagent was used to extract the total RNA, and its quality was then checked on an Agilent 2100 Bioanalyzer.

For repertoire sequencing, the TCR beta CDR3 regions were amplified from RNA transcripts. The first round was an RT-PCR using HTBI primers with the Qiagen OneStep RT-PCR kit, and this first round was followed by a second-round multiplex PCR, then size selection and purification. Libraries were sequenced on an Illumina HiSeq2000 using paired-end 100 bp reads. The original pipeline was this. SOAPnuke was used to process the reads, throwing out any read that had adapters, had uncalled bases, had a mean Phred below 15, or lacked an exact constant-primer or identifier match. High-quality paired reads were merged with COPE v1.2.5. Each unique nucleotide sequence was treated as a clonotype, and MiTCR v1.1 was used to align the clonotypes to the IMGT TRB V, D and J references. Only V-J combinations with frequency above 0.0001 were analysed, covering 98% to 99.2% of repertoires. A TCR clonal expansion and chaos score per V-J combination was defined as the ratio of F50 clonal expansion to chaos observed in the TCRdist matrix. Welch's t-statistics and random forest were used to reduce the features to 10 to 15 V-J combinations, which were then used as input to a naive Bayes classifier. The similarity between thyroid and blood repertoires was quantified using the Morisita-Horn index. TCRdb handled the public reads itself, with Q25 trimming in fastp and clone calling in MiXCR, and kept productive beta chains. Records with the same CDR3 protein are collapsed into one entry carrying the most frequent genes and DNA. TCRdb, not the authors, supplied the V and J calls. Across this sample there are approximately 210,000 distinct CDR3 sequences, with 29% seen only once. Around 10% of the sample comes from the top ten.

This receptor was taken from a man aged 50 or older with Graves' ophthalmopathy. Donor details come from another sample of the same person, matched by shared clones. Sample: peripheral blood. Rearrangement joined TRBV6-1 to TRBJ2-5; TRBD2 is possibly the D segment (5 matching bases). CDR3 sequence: CATLAGLQETQYF. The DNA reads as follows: TGTGCCACCCTGGCGGGTCTACAAGAGACCCAGTACTTC.